These 17 T cell receptor beta chains were sequenced from one sample in a study of type 1 regulatory T cells. TCRdb reanalysed the reads using MiXCR and keeps one entry per CDR3 protein. The sample has tens of thousands of distinct CDR3 sequences, 55% to 80% seen once. No antigens are known for them. The sequencing input was cultured T cells, either the whole culture or a sorted T cell fraction (not recorded which). Noted subset: Tr1-enriched cell product generated in vitro against host alloantigens. The receptors come from a human donor in good health.

This clonotype turned up a few times. The V and J genes are TRBV5-1 and TRBJ2-7, with 10 positions matching TRBD2. V shed 4 bases and J 2 bases; nucleotides not matched to a gene: 6. Germline V lookup: CDR1 SGHRS, CDR2 YFSETQ. The CDR3 consists of 15 residues. This CDR3 is CASSETSGVTYEQYF. In nucleotides, the CDR3 is TGCGCCAGCAGCGAAACTAGCGGGGTTACCTACGAGCAGTACTTC.

The V call is TRBV3-1, the J call TRBJ2-1, with D perhaps TRBD2 (6 bases). Trimming took 3 bases from V and 7 from J, leaving 13 bases between them. Germline V gene data show CDR1 as LGHDT and CDR2 as YNNKEL (reference sequence). This CDR3 contains 14 residues. The CDR3 region has the DNA TGTGCCAGCAGCCAGGCGGGACTCGGGAATGAGCAGTTCTTC. It is translated as CASSQAGLGNEQFF.

The V call is TRBV18, the J call TRBJ2-5; D gene unclear. Between the trimmed V and J ends, which lost 2 bases and 1 base, there was a span of 5 bases. The CDR3 has 13 residues. CDR1 and CDR2 (germline): KGHSH, LQKENI. The CDR3 is CASSPKGQETQYF. DNA for the CDR3: TGTGCCAGCTCACCAAAGGGCCAAGAGACCCAGTACTTC.

The J gene is TRBJ2-2, the V gene TRBV5-5; tentatively, D is TRBD1 (5 bases). Trimming shortened V by 3 bases and J by 0 bases, and 12 bases separated the two germline ends. This CDR3 is built from 16 residues. Germline V CDR1 and CDR2: SGHKS, YYEKEE (reference sequence). The CDR3 is CASSSWTLANTGELFF. For the CDR3, the DNA is TGTGCCAGCAGCTCCTGGACACTTGCGAACACCGGGGAGCTGTTTTTT.

The J gene is TRBJ1-3, the V gene TRBV20-1, with 10 bases identical to TRBD1. Germline CDR1 and CDR2: DFQATT and SNEGSKA (reference sequence). The CDR3 runs 19 residues. The J segment lost 1 base and the V segment lost 2 bases, leaving 14 bases of the junction unmatched. The CDR3 nucleotides read TGCAGTGCTAGATTTCGGGACAGGGGACTTTCTCGATCTGGAAACACCATATATTTT. Translation gives CSARFRDRGLSRSGNTIYF.

The chain links TRBV4-3 to TRBJ1-1; TRBD1 aligns across 9 bases. Germline-derived CDR1 and CDR2 are LGHNA and YSLEER. V lost 0 bases and J lost 2; bases outside the gene matches: 10. This CDR3 is built from 18 residues. CDR3 amino acids: CASSQEAQDRGGNTEAFF. CDR3 nucleotide sequence: TGCGCCAGCAGCCAAGAAGCCCAAGACAGGGGGGGCAACACTGAAGCTTTCTTT.

This clonotype has just a few counts. This chain joins TRBV2 and TRBJ1-3; no firm D call. V lost 4 bases and J lost 2, with 6 bases in between. Germline V CDR1 and CDR2: SNHLY, FYNNEI. CDR3 size: 13 residues. The CDR3 region has the DNA TGTGCCAGCAGTGCGGAAGCTGGAAACACCATATATTTT. Translation: CASSAEAGNTIYF.

The gene calls are TRBV5-5 and TRBJ1-4; 7 nucleotides match TRBD1. The CDR3 has 16 residues. Germline CDR1 and CDR2: SGHKS and YYEKEE (reference sequence). With V trimmed by 5 bases and J by 8 bases, 15 bases remained unmatched. This chain's CDR3 is CASRNSLDREGEKLFF. DNA for the CDR3: TGTGCCAGCAGAAATTCACTCGACAGGGAAGGAGAAAAACTGTTTTTT.

The chain carries TRBV7-3 and TRBJ2-3, with 13 nucleotides matching TRBD2. J gave up 1 base and V 4 bases, and 2 bases lay outside the gene matches. Germline CDR1 SGHTA, CDR2 FQGTGA. The CDR3 is 16 residues long. The CDR3 coding sequence is TGTGCCAGCAGCTCCGGGACTAGCGGGGGCACAGATACGCAGTATTTT. Its protein product is CASSSGTSGGTDTQYF.

The V and J genes are TRBV20-1 and TRBJ2-7; TRBD1 matches at 7 bases. Trimming cost V 1 base and J 6 bases; bases outside gene matches: 6. From germline, CDR1 is DFQATT and CDR2 SNEGSKA (reference sequence). The CDR3 extends over 13 amino acids. The CDR3 sequence is CSARADRITEQYF. Written as DNA, the CDR3 is TGCAGTGCTAGAGCGGACAGGATCACCGAGCAGTACTTC.

This CDR3 reads CASSQVVGGYTF. CDR3 nucleotides: TGTGCCAGCAGCCAAGTTGTCGGCGGCTACACCTTC. The chain combines TRBV3-1 with TRBJ1-2; D call uncertain. The V and J ends lost 1 base and 8 bases respectively, with 8 bases between them. The CDR3 consists of 12 residues. The germline gives CDR1 LGHDT, CDR2 YNNKEL (reference sequence).

The rearrangement uses TRBV5-1 and TRBJ2-7, with TRBD2 identical over 11 bases. Germline trimming cut 5 bases from V and 3 bases from J; bases unmatched to any gene: 4. This CDR3 has 14 amino acids. Germline V gene lookup returns CDR1 SGHRS and CDR2 YFSETQ. The CDR3 sequence: CASRELAGVYEQYF. CDR3 in DNA: TGCGCCAGCAGAGAACTAGCGGGGGTCTACGAGCAGTACTTC.

The gene calls are TRBV20-1 and TRBJ2-4, with 9 bases aligning to TRBD2. The CDR3 covers 11 residues. With V trimmed by 7 bases and J by 11 bases, 6 bases remained unmatched. CDR1 is DFQATT and CDR2 is SNEGSKA in the germline V gene (reference sequence). The CDR3 nucleotides read TGCAGTGATAGCCTAGCGGGGCTTCAGTACTTC. Protein product: CSDSLAGLQYF.

The V call is TRBV5-1, the J call TRBJ2-1; no firm D call. In germline, CDR1 is SGHRS, CDR2 YFSETQ. CDR3 length equals 14 residues. Trimming removed 0 bases from V and 3 bases from J, with 7 bases in between. CDR3 in amino acids: CASSLAPSYNEQFF. CDR3 coding DNA: TGCGCCAGCAGCTTGGCGCCCAGCTACAATGAGCAGTTCTTC.

This chain connects TRBV7-8 to TRBJ2-3; D uncertain. From germline, CDR1 is SGHVS and CDR2 FQNEAQ. The CDR3 totals 13 residues. V lost 8 bases and J 2 bases, leaving 11 bases between the germline ends. The CDR3: CASARAPTDTQYF. For the CDR3, the DNA is TGTGCCAGCGCTCGGGCACCCACAGATACGCAGTATTTT.

This clonotype has more than one count but fewer than ten. The chain carries TRBV7-9 and TRBJ2-7; 10 bases map to TRBD2. Per germline, CDR1 SEHNR and CDR2 FQNEAQ (reference sequence). The CDR3 sequence is 16 residues long. J lost 6 bases, V lost 5 bases, and 13 bases had no gene match. CDR3 DNA sequence: TGTGCCAGCAGCCCCGTCCCTCTAGCGGGGGTCGGCGAGCAGTACTTC. It specifies CASSPVPLAGVGEQYF.

The genes are TRBV2 and TRBJ2-3, with TRBD2 matching over 9 bases. Looked up from germline, CDR1 is SNHLY and CDR2 is FYNNEI. J gave up 3 bases and V 7 bases, and 8 bases lay outside the gene matches. This CDR3 region has 15 residues. CDR3 in DNA: TGTGCCAGCACCTCTCGGGCGGGGGGGACAGATACGCAGTATTTT. This encodes CASTSRAGGTDTQYF.